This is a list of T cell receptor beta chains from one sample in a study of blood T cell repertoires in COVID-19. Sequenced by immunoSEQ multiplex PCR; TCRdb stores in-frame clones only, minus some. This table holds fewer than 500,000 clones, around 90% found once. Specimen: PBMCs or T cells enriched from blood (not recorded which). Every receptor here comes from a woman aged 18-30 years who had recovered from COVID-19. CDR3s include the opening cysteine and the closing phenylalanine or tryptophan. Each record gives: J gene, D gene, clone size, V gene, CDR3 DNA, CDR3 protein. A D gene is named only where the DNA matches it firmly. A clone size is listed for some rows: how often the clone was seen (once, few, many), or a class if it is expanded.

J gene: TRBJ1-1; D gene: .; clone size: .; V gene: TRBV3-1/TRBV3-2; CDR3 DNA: TGTGCCAGCAGCCTAGACAGGACTTCAGCTTTCTTT; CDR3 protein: CASSLDRTSAFF
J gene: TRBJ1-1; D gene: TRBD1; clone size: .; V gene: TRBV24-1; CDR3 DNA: TGTGCCACCAGAGGACAGGGCGCTGAAGCTTTCTTT; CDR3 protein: CATRGQGAEAFF
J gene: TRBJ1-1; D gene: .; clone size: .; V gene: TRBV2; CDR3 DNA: TGTGCCAGCAGTGAAGTAGAAGCTTTCTTT; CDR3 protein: CASSEVEAFF
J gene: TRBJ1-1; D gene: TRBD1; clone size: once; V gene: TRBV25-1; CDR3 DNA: TGTGCCAGCAGTGAATACCCACAGGGGGGCACTGAAGCTTTCTTT; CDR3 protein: CASSEYPQGGTEAFF
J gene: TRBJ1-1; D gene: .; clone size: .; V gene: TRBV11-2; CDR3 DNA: TGTGCCAGCAGCTTAAATTCGGTGAACACTGAAGCTTTCTTT; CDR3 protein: CASSLNSVNTEAFF
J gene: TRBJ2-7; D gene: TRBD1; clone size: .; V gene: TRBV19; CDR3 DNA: TGTGCCAGTAGCACCTACAGGGGCCTCTACGAGCAGTACTTC; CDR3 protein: CASSTYRGLYEQYF
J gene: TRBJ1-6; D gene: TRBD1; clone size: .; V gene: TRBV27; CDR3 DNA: TGTGCCAGCAGCCTCAGGGGGGCTTCCTATAATTCACCCCTCCACTTT; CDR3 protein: CASSLRGASYNSPLHF
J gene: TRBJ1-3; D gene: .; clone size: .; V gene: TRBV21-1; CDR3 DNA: TGTGCCAGCAGCAAAGGGTGGATCGGGTCTCATGGAAACACCATATATTTT; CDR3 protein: CASSKGWIGSHGNTIYF
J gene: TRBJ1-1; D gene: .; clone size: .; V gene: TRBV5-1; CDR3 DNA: TGCGCCAGCAGCTCCCCTTCAACAGGGACCACTGAAGCTTTCTTT; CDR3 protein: CASSSPSTGTTEAFF
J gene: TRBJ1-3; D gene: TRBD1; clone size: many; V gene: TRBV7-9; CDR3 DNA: TGTGCCAGCAGCTCCACCCCTGGGGACAGGGGAGGGACGGACACCATATATTTT; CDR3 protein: CASSSTPGDRGGTDTIYF